Below are 21 T cell receptor beta chains sequenced from a single sample in a study of blood T cell repertoires in COVID-19. Method: immunoSEQ multiplex PCR; TCRdb's copy keeps in-frame clones and lacks some. The table lists around 300,000 clones, roughly 88% of them singletons, with around 10% in the top ten. Source material: peripheral blood. Every receptor here comes from a woman in her 70s with acute or convalescent COVID-19.

This clone was counted only a few times. Distinct nucleotide sequences in the sample also encode this CDR3. This chain joins TRBV5-4 and TRBJ1-2, with TRBD1 as a possible D gene (5 bases). Trimming removed 0 bases at V and 4 bases at J, with 13 bases between. The CDR3 covers 15 residues. Germline lookup yields CDR1 SGHNT and CDR2 YYREEE (reference sequence). Written as DNA, the CDR3 is TGTGCCAGCAGCTTGGCCGGGGGGAAGGGCTATGGCTACACCTTC. It encodes CASSLAGGKGYGYTF.

V usage is TRBV7-2 and J usage is TRBJ2-7; a possible D gene is TRBD2 (5 bases). Trimming took 3 bases from V and 3 from J, leaving 12 bases between them. The V gene's germline CDR1 is SGHTA and CDR2 FQGNSA. This CDR3 is built from 14 residues. Here the CDR3 reads CASSLAGRYYEQYF. The CDR3 coding sequence is TGTGCCAGCAGCTTGGCGGGCAGATACTACGAGCAGTACTTC.

This clone was seen a single time. The rearrangement joins TRBV28 to TRBJ1-6; 9 positions agree with TRBD1. Germline V lookup: CDR1 MDHEN, CDR2 SYDVKM. The V and J ends lost 2 bases and 7 bases, in that order; junction bases with no gene match: 0. This CDR3 spans 14 amino acids. The DNA for the CDR3 is TGTGCCAGCAGTTTAGGACAGGGGAATTCACCCCTCCACTTT. Amino acids: CASSLGQGNSPLHF.

The V call is TRBV20-1, the J call TRBJ1-2; D gene uncertain. V lost 6 bases and J lost 7, with 9 bases in between. The germline gives CDR1 DFQATT, CDR2 SNEGSKA (reference sequence). The CDR3 contains 10 residues. DNA of the CDR3: TGCAGTGCCGCCATGGCTGGCTACACCTTC. This codes for CSAAMAGYTF.

A remark on this clone: This sample includes further DNA sequences coding for the same CDR3. This sequence joins TRBV2 and TRBJ1-1; the match to TRBD1 covers 8 bases. The CDR3 runs 12 residues. Germline-derived CDR1 and CDR2 are SNHLY and FYNNEI. With V trimmed by 6 bases and J by 8 bases, 5 bases remained unmatched. The CDR3 sequence is CASSLGQGEAFF. The CDR3 nucleotides are TGTGCCAGCAGCCTAGGACAGGGCGAAGCTTTCTTT.

This chain uses TRBV19 with TRBJ1-5; D is unclear. Trimming took 2 bases from V and 2 from J, leaving 7 bases between them. CDR1 and CDR2 from the germline V gene are LNHDA and SQIVND (reference sequence). The CDR3 totals 14 residues. The CDR3 loop is CASSITQRNQPQHF. DNA of the CDR3: TGTGCCAGTAGTATAACACAGCGCAATCAGCCCCAGCATTTT. Using reference TRBV19 and TRBJ1-5 for the parts outside the CDR3, the full variable domain is DGGITQSPKYLFRKEGQNVTLSCEQNLNHDAMYWYRQDPGQGLRLIYYSQIVNDFQKGDIAEGYSVSREKKESFPLTVTSAQKNPTAFYLCASSITQRNQPQHFGDGTRLSIL.

The chain uses TRBV7-9 and TRBJ2-1, with 10 bases that match TRBD2. CDR3 length: 16 amino acids. Germline V CDR1 and CDR2: SEHNR, FQNEAQ (reference sequence). Trimming removed 2 bases from V and 9 bases from J; junction bases left unmatched: 10. CDR3 sequence (DNA): TGTGCCAGCAGCTTATCGGGAGCGGGGGGGCACGGTGAGCAGTTCTTC. Translating gives CASSLSGAGGHGEQFF.

The chain has TRBV11-2 and TRBJ1-1, with D uncertain. Germline CDR1 reads SGHAT; CDR2 reads FQNNGV. The V gene lost 4 bases and the J gene lost 6 bases, with 24 bases spanning the gap. The CDR3 loop spans 17 amino acids. CDR3 sequence: CASSSRAPSGRGAEAFF. CDR3 coding DNA: TGTGCCAGCAGCTCTAGGGCCCCCTCCGGGAGAGGTGCTGAAGCTTTCTTT.

This clone turned up a few times. The V call is TRBV2, the J call TRBJ1-1; D unresolved. In germline, CDR1 is SNHLY, CDR2 FYNNEI. Trimming stripped 5 bases from V and 3 bases from J, with 13 bases between. The CDR3 is made up of 14 amino acids. CDR3: CASSWRNTYTEAFF. CDR3 bases: TGTGCCAGCAGTTGGAGGAACACCTACACTGAAGCTTTCTTT.

The table lists this clone with a few counts. The V call is TRBV5-4, the J call TRBJ2-5; a possible D gene is TRBD1 (5 bases). The germline V and J ends were trimmed by 0 bases and 5 bases, with 14 bases remaining between them. The CDR3 loop spans 15 amino acids. From germline, CDR1 is SGHNT and CDR2 YYREEE (reference sequence). CDR3 nucleotide sequence: TGTGCCAGCAGCTTGGCAGTTGGGGCGAGGGAGACCCAGTACTTC. Protein product: CASSLAVGARETQYF.

This chain links TRBV2 with TRBJ2-7; 7 bases agree with TRBD2. With V trimmed by 8 bases and J by 5 bases, 6 bases remained unmatched. CDR3 length: 12 residues. Per the germline V gene, CDR1 is SNHLY and CDR2 is FYNNEI. CDR3 protein: CASSQGGNEQYF. CDR3 in DNA: TGTGCCAGCTCCCAGGGAGGGAACGAGCAGTACTTC.

CDR3: CASGSEFPGELFF. CDR3 coding DNA: TGTGCCAGTGGGTCGGAGTTCCCCGGGGAGCTGTTTTTT. This sequence joins TRBV2 and TRBJ2-2; D not certain. The germline CDR1 and CDR2 sequences are SNHLY and FYNNEI. CDR3 length: 13 residues. With 9 bases removed from V and 6 bases from J, the gap between germline ends came to 14 bases.

The V gene is TRBV7-2, the J gene TRBJ2-3, with 9 bases matching TRBD2. In germline, CDR1 is SGHTA, CDR2 FQGNSA. CDR3 length: 14 residues. The junction had 3 bases not matched to a gene; V was cut back by 4 bases and J by 4 bases. CDR3 nucleotide sequence: TGTGCCAGCAGCTCAGTAGCGGGGGCAGATACGCAGTATTTT. Its translation is CASSSVAGADTQYF. Looking up the rest from reference TRBV7-2 and TRBJ2-3 gives the full variable domain: GAGVSQSPSNKVTEKGKDVELRCDPISGHTALYWYRQSLGQGLEFLIYFQGNSAPDKSGLPSDRFSAERTGGSVSTLTIQRTQQEDSAVYLCASSSVAGADTQYFGPGTRLTVL.

The chain recombines TRBV5-4 with TRBJ2-5; TRBD1 aligns across 9 bases. V trimming: 4 bases; J trimming: 5 bases; junction bases outside the gene matches: 6. The CDR3 is made up of 14 amino acids. Germline V gives CDR1 SGHNT, CDR2 YYREEE (reference sequence). CDR3 nucleotide sequence: TGTGCCAGCAGCCTAGACAGGGGGTGGGAGACCCAGTACTTC. Translating gives CASSLDRGWETQYF.

This chain uses TRBV11-2 with TRBJ2-1; perhaps TRBD2 as D (5 bases). This CDR3 is built from 12 residues. V lost 4 bases to trimming and J lost 9 bases, with 10 bases between them. Germline CDR1 and CDR2: SGHAT and FQNNGV. CDR3 sequence reads: CASSSSRGEQFF. The CDR3 DNA follows: TGTGCCAGCAGCTCGAGTCGGGGTGAGCAGTTCTTC.

This chain uses TRBV7-2 with TRBJ2-7, with TRBD2 matching 14 bases. After removal of 4 bases from V and 4 bases from J, the junction contained 6 bases not matched to a gene. The CDR3 has 16 residues. Looked up from germline, CDR1 is SGHTA and CDR2 is FQGNSA. The CDR3 region is CASSSAGLAGGYEQYF. In nucleotides, the CDR3 is TGTGCCAGCAGCTCGGCCGGACTAGCGGGGGGTTACGAGCAGTACTTC.

The CDR3 DNA sequence: TGTGCCATCAGTGAGCGTGGGGGTGATGGGGGAGGCGAGCAGTACTTC. This codes for CAISERGGDGGGEQYF. The rearrangement uses TRBV10-3 and TRBJ2-7; the D gene is possibly TRBD2 (6 bases). CDR3 size: 16 residues. V was clipped by 2 bases and J by 6 bases, with 20 bases between them. The germline V gene encodes CDR1 ENHRY and CDR2 SYGVKD.

For the CDR3, the DNA is TGCGCCAGCAGCTTGCCAACAGGGTCCACAGATACGCAGTATTTT. Translating gives CASSLPTGSTDTQYF. V is TRBV5-1 and J is TRBJ2-3, with D possibly TRBD1 on 6 matching bases. From germline, CDR1 is SGHRS and CDR2 YFSETQ. CDR3 length equals 15 residues. V dropped 1 base and J dropped 2 bases, with 11 bases sitting between them.

This sequence joins TRBV4-1 and TRBJ1-1, with D unresolved. The CDR3 extends over 16 amino acids. V was clipped by 0 bases and J by 1 base, with 12 bases between them. The germline CDR1 and CDR2 sequences are MGHRA and YSYEKL. CDR3 in amino acids: CASSQEVAGWNTEAFF. In DNA, the CDR3 is TGCGCCAGCAGCCAAGAGGTTGCGGGTTGGAACACTGAAGCTTTCTTT.

The chain recombines TRBV3-1 (or the pseudogene TRBV3-2) with TRBJ2-3; 7 bases fit TRBD2. With V trimmed by 0 bases and J by 6 bases, 12 bases remained unmatched. This CDR3 has 17 residues. Germline CDR1 LGHDT, CDR2 YNNKEL (reference sequence). This chain's CDR3 is CASSQDWRLAGRDTQYF. CDR3 DNA sequence: TGTGCCAGCAGCCAAGATTGGAGACTAGCAGGCAGGGATACGCAGTATTTT.

V usage is TRBV3-1 (or the pseudogene TRBV3-2) and J usage is TRBJ1-4, with D possibly being TRBD1 (5 bases). There are 16 residues in the CDR3. CDR1 and CDR2 (germline): LGHDT, YNNKEL (reference sequence). Trimming cost V 4 bases and J 6 bases, with 18 bases left between them. CDR3 protein: CASSPSVAGRDEKLFF. Written as DNA, the CDR3 is TGTGCCAGCAGCCCCTCGGTGGCAGGGAGGGATGAAAAACTGTTTTTT.